This T cell receptor (beta chain) was identified during a study of shared clonotypes between healthy human individuals. The donors, all of them Caucasian adults, lived in Nashville, Tennessee. With unsorted samples, genomic DNA was obtained from approximately 96 million PBMCs. Deep-level settings were used for running the assay. The data were produced by immunoSEQ multiplex PCR, yet TCRdb's version contains in-frame clones alone and is incomplete. Here the sample spans some 470,000 clones, 76% being singletons. Germline V lookup: CDR1 ENHRY, CDR2 SYGVKD. The CDR3 covers 16 residues. With V trimmed by 7 bases and J by 4 bases, 12 bases remained unmatched.

Sequences were obtained from PBMCs. The V and J genes are TRBV10-3 and TRBJ2-3, with TRBD1 matching 9 bases. The sequence was obtained from a middle-aged woman in good health. Some clones in this sample may be carry-over from other donors' samples. The CDR3 DNA is TGTGCCATCACCTCAGACAACAGGGGGCAGGCAGATACGCAGTATTTT. As protein: CAITSDNRGQADTQYF.